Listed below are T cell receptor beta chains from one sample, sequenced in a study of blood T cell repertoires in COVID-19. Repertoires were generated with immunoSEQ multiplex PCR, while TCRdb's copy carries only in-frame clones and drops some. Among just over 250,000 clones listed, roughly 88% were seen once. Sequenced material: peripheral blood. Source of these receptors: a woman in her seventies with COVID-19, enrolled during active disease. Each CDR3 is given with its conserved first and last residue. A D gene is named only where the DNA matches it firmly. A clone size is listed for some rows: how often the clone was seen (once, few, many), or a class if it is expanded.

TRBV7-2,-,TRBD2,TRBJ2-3,CASSLTRLADSTDTQYF,TGTGCCAGCAGCTTGACCCGACTAGCGGATAGCACAGATACGCAGTATTTT
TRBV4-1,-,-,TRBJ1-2,CASSQDPRGNYGYTF,TGCGCCAGCAGCCAAGACCCACGGGGGAACTATGGCTACACCTTC
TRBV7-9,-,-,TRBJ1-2,CASSFGESGGYTF,TGTGCCAGCAGCTTCGGGGAATCGGGAGGCTACACCTTC
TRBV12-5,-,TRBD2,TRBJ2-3,CASGLVRGTSGDVSRTQYF,TGTGCTAGTGGTTTGGTACGGGGGACTAGCGGGGACGTATCGCGTACGCAGTATTTT
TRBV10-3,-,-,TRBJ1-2,CAISESSRGWFGYTF,TGTGCCATCAGTGAGTCAAGCAGGGGTTGGTTTGGCTACACCTTC
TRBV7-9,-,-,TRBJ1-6,CASSLGDSSSYNSPLHF,TGTGCCAGCAGCTTAGGAGACAGTAGCTCCTATAATTCACCCCTCCACTTT
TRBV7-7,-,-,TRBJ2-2,CASSLGGSPGELFF,TGTGCTAGCAGCTTAGGAGGGTCCCCCGGGGAGCTGTTTTTT
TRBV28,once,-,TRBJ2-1,CASSYPGERRAATTLCSYNEQFF,TGTGCCAGCAGTTACCCTGGGGAACGGCGGGCCGCTACTACCTTATGCTCCTACAATGAGCAGTTCTTC
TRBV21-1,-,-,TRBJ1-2,CASSNNQEFWTEEHYGYTF,TGTGCCAGCAGCAATAACCAAGAGTTTTGGACGGAGGAACACTATGGCTACACCTTC
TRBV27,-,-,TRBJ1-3,CASSPRPTSSGNTIYF,TGTGCCAGCAGTCCACGCCCCACGAGCTCTGGAAACACCATATATTTT
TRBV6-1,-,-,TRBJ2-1,CASSRLDNEQFF,TGTGCCAGCAGCCGACTGGACAATGAGCAGTTCTTC
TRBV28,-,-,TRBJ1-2,CASSFSSGGAGGYTF,TGTGCCAGCAGTTTTAGCTCTGGGGGGGCGGGAGGCTACACCTTC
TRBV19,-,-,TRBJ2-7,CASSGEAEQYF,TGTGCCAGTAGTGGCGAGGCGGAGCAGTACTTC
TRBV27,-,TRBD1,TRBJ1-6,CASSLFPPQGAENSPLHF,TGTGCCAGCAGTTTATTCCCCCCTCAGGGGGCTGAGAATTCACCCCTCCACTTT
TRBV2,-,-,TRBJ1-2,CASGRGLIIYGYTF,TGTGCCAGTGGACGGGGACTCATTATCTATGGCTACACCTTC
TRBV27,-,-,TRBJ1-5,CASSGGTGDNQPQHF,TGTGCCAGCAGCGGAGGGACGGGGGACAATCAGCCCCAGCATTTT
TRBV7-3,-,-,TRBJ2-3,CASSADVNTQYF,TGTGCCAGCAGCGCAGATGTGAATACGCAGTATTTT
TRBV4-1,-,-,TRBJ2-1,CASSQPRARQFF,TGCGCCAGCAGCCAACCGCGAGCACGGCAGTTCTTC
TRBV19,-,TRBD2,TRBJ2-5,CASSIGGLADETQYF,TGTGCCAGTAGTATAGGTGGACTAGCCGACGAGACCCAGTACTTC
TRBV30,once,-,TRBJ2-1,CAWSYRVQTASYNEQFF,TGTGCCTGGAGTTACAGGGTACAGACTGCCTCCTACAATGAGCAGTTCTTC
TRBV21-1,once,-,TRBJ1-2,CASSPHRAGYGYTF,TGTGCCAGCAGCCCCCACAGGGCAGGCTATGGCTACACCTTC
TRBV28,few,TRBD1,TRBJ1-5,CASSSPGQGAGNQPQHF,TGTGCCAGCAGTTCTCCGGGACAGGGGGCCGGTAATCAGCCCCAGCATTTT
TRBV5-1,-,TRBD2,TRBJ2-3,CASSLAGVPTDTQYF,TGCGCCAGCAGCTTAGCGGGGGTCCCCACAGATACGCAGTATTTT
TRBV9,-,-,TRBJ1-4,CASSPREGTNEKLFF,TGTGCCAGCAGCCCGAGGGAGGGAACTAATGAAAAACTGTTTTTT
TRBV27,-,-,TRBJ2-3,CASSLYLTADTQYF,TGTGCCAGCAGTTTATATCTCACCGCGGATACGCAGTATTTT
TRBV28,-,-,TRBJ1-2,CASATPVFPGHGYTF,TGTGCCAGCGCGACTCCAGTTTTTCCTGGTCATGGCTACACCTTC
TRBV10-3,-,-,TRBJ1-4,CAITGSTNEKLFF,TGTGCCATAACAGGGTCAACTAATGAAAAACTGTTTTTT
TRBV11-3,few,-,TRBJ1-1,CASSLSAFF,TGTGCCAGCAGCTTGAGTGCTTTCTTT
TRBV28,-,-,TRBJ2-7,CASSRDIQGPYEQYF,TGTGCCAGCAGTCGAGATATACAGGGCCCCTACGAGCAGTACTTC
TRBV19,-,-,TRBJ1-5,CASSPLSGAHQPQHF,TGTGCCAGTAGTCCCCTGAGCGGGGCACATCAGCCCCAGCATTTT
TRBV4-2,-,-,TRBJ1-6,CASSQDNMRGGARYNSPLHF,TGTGCCAGCAGCCAAGACAATATGAGGGGGGGCGCTCGCTATAATTCACCCCTCCACTTT
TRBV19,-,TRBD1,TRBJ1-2,CASSSWTGGIYGYTF,TGTGCCAGTAGTTCGTGGACAGGGGGCATCTATGGCTACACCTTC
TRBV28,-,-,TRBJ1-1,CASSSLRQGRTEAFF,TGTGCCAGCAGTTCCTTGAGGCAAGGGAGAACTGAAGCTTTCTTT
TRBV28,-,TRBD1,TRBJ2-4,CASRGQGKNIQYF,TGTGCCAGCAGAGGACAGGGGAAAAACATTCAGTACTTC
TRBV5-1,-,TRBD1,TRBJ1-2,CASSETQGGLFRYTF,TGCGCCAGCAGCGAAACACAGGGGGGTTTGTTTCGCTACACCTTC
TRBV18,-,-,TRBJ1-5,CASSISSRQDYQPQHF,TGTGCCAGCTCAATTAGTTCCAGACAGGATTATCAGCCCCAGCATTTT
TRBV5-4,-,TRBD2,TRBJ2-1,CASSLGTSGRGYNEQFF,TGTGCCAGCAGCTTGGGGACTAGCGGGAGAGGATACAATGAGCAGTTCTTC
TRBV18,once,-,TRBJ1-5,CASSRAGLTGNQPQHF,TGTGCCAGCTCACGCGCTGGGTTAACGGGGAATCAGCCCCAGCATTTT
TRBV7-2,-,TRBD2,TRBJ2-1,CASSVGSGRMNEQFF,TGTGCCAGCAGCGTGGGTAGCGGGAGGATGAATGAGCAGTTCTTC
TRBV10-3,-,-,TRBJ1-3,CAISADGQQGNTIYF,TGTGCCATCAGCGCAGATGGACAGCAAGGAAACACCATATATTTT
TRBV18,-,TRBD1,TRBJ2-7,CASSSPGQGYEQYF,TGTGCCAGCTCAAGCCCGGGACAGGGCTACGAGCAGTACTTC
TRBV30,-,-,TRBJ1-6,CAWSVPGHISPLHF,TGTGCCTGGAGTGTACCGGGACATATATCACCCCTCCACTTT
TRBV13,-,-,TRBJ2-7,CASSLVVGDFYEQYF,TGTGCCAGCAGCTTAGTAGTAGGGGACTTCTACGAGCAGTACTTC
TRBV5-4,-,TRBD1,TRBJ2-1,CASSLRSDRGHNEQFF,TGTGCCAGCAGCTTGAGGAGTGACAGGGGCCACAATGAGCAGTTCTTC
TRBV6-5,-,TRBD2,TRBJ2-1,CASSFSGSLYEQFF,TGTGCCAGCAGTTTCAGCGGGAGTCTGTATGAGCAGTTCTTC
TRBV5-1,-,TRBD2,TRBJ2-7,CASSSGLLREKYEQYF,TGCGCCAGCAGCTCTGGGCTCTTGCGGGAGAAGTACGAGCAGTACTTC
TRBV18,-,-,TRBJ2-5,CASSPGGGETQYF,TGTGCCAGCTCACCAGGGGGCGGAGAGACCCAGTACTTC
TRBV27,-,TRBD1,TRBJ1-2,CASSVPGQGNYGYTF,TGTGCCAGCAGTGTTCCGGGACAGGGGAACTATGGCTACACCTTC
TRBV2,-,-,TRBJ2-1,CASRGDLASYNEQFF,TGTGCCAGCAGGGGAGACTTAGCATCCTACAATGAGCAGTTCTTC
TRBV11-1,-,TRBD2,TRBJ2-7,CASSRTSQETYEQYF,TGTGCCAGCAGCCGGACTAGCCAAGAAACCTACGAGCAGTACTTC
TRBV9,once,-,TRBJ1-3,CASSVQGNSGNTIYF,TGTGCCAGCAGCGTACAGGGAAACTCTGGAAACACCATATATTTT
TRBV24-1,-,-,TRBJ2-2,CATSDLQGYTGELFF,TGTGCCACCAGTGATCTCCAGGGGTACACCGGGGAGCTGTTTTTT
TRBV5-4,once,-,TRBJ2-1,CASSLLLAENNEQFF,TGTGCCAGCAGCTTGCTCTTAGCGGAGAACAATGAGCAGTTCTTC
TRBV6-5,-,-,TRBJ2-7,CATTDGGYEQYF,TGTGCCACCACGGATGGAGGCTACGAGCAGTACTTC
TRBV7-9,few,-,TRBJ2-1,CASRRGITGGDEQFF,TGTGCCAGCAGACGGGGGATTACAGGCGGGGATGAGCAGTTCTTC
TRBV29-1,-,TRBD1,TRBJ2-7,CSVSRGQGNSYEQYF,TGCAGCGTTAGTAGAGGACAGGGAAACTCCTACGAGCAGTACTTC
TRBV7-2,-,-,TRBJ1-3,CASSLDVRNSGNTIYF,TGTGCCAGCAGCTTAGACGTCAGAAACTCTGGAAACACCATATATTTT
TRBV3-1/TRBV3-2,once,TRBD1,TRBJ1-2,CASSPGQGHYGYTF,TGTGCCAGCAGCCCTGGACAGGGGCACTATGGCTACACCTTC
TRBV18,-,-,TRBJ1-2,CASSPGQDYGYTF,TGTGCCAGCTCGCCCGGACAAGACTATGGCTACACCTTC